This TCR beta chain was obtained from a study of somatic mutations in cytotoxic T cells in rheumatoid arthritis. Trimming took 7 bases from V and 14 from J, leaving 14 bases between them. The germline V gene encodes CDR1 SEHNR and CDR2 FQNEAQ (reference sequence). The CDR3 consists of 11 residues. Once isolated by positive magnetic bead selection, the CD4+ and CD8+ cells had their purity checked by flow cytometry. Sequenced by immunoSEQ multiplex PCR; TCRdb stores in-frame clones only, minus some. The table has about 4,200 clones, roughly two thirds seen once. Study conclusions and caveats: Of the expanded CD8+ clones, the antigen targets were not known.

Only a few counts were recorded for this clone. The antigen remains undetermined. The chain uses TRBV7-9 and TRBJ1-4; no firm D call. Sequencing used CD8+ T cells sorted from blood. The receptor's source is an adult with rheumatoid arthritis. The CDR3 DNA reads TGTGCCAGCACCTCCCAAACGGGGCTGTTTTTT. Translation: CASTSQTGLFF.